A selection of T cell receptor beta chains follows, all from one sample in a study of OX40 agonist ivuxolimab in advanced cancers. Profiling relied on immunoSEQ multiplex PCR, and the TCRdb table lists in-frame clones only, not all of them. Altogether tens of thousands of clones are present, approximately 91% being singletons, with the ten largest covering roughly 1.5%. The sequencing used CD4+ or CD8+ T cells sorted from blood, collected in a trial of the OX40 agonist ivuxolimab. The source of these receptors is an adult with an advanced solid tumor such as melanoma, head and neck, liver or kidney cancer. Each CDR3 is given with its conserved first and last residue. Each record gives: J gene, D gene, V gene, CDR3 protein, CDR3 DNA. D genes are given only for firm matches.

j_gene: TRBJ1-1; d_gene: .; v_gene: TRBV5-5; CDR3aa: CASSLGAASNTEAFF; CDR3nt: TGTGCCAGCAGCTTGGGGGCGGCCTCGAACACTGAAGCTTTCTTT
j_gene: TRBJ2-5; d_gene: TRBD2; v_gene: TRBV18; CDR3aa: CASSRLAGTFDGETQYF; CDR3nt: TGTGCCAGCTCCCGACTAGCGGGGACATTTGATGGGGAGACCCAGTACTTC
j_gene: TRBJ2-4; d_gene: TRBD1; v_gene: TRBV27; CDR3aa: CASSTRDRGYKNIQYF; CDR3nt: TGTGCCAGCAGTACGAGGGACAGGGGTTACAAAAACATTCAGTACTTC
j_gene: TRBJ2-5; d_gene: .; v_gene: TRBV19; CDR3aa: CASSIARGQETQYF; CDR3nt: TGTGCCAGTAGTATAGCCAGGGGCCAAGAGACCCAGTACTTC
j_gene: TRBJ2-2; d_gene: .; v_gene: TRBV5-1; CDR3aa: CASSGVPGTGELFF; CDR3nt: TGCGCCAGCAGCGGCGTCCCCGGGACCGGGGAGCTGTTTTTT
j_gene: TRBJ2-2; d_gene: .; v_gene: TRBV21-1; CDR3aa: CASSKSGGGANTGELFF; CDR3nt: TGTGCCAGCAGCAAGTCCGGAGGGGGGGCCAACACCGGGGAGCTGTTTTTT
j_gene: TRBJ2-1; d_gene: .; v_gene: TRBV15; CDR3aa: CATSRDEGEQFF; CDR3nt: TGTGCCACCAGCAGAGATGAGGGTGAGCAGTTCTTC
j_gene: TRBJ2-2; d_gene: TRBD2; v_gene: TRBV14; CDR3aa: CASSSNEGLAGYTGELFF; CDR3nt: TGTGCCAGCAGTTCAAACGAAGGACTAGCGGGATACACCGGGGAGCTGTTTTTT
j_gene: TRBJ2-7; d_gene: .; v_gene: TRBV7-8; CDR3aa: CASSLEVIYEQYF; CDR3nt: TGTGCCAGCAGCTTAGAAGTCATCTACGAGCAGTACTTC
j_gene: TRBJ2-7; d_gene: .; v_gene: TRBV23-1; CDR3aa: CASSQFRGVLYEQYF; CDR3nt: TGCGCCAGCAGTCAATTCAGAGGGGTACTCTACGAGCAGTACTTC
j_gene: TRBJ2-5; d_gene: .; v_gene: TRBV27; CDR3aa: CASSLSETQYF; CDR3nt: TGTGCCAGCAGTTTATCAGAGACCCAGTACTTC
j_gene: TRBJ2-3; d_gene: .; v_gene: TRBV7-6; CDR3aa: CASSSGPDTQYF; CDR3nt: TGTGCCAGCAGCTCAGGCCCAGATACGCAGTATTTT
j_gene: TRBJ1-1; d_gene: .; v_gene: TRBV18; CDR3aa: CASSPSVDTEAFF; CDR3nt: TGTGCCAGCTCACCATCGGTAGACACTGAAGCTTTCTTT
j_gene: TRBJ2-5; d_gene: TRBD1; v_gene: TRBV28; CDR3aa: CASMGQAEETQYF; CDR3nt: TGTGCCAGCATGGGACAGGCGGAAGAGACCCAGTACTTC
j_gene: TRBJ1-5; d_gene: .; v_gene: TRBV5-1; CDR3aa: CASSPGNPSNQPQHF; CDR3nt: TGCGCCAGCAGCCCCGGGAACCCTAGCAATCAGCCCCAGCATTTT
j_gene: TRBJ2-1; d_gene: .; v_gene: TRBV5-1; CDR3aa: CASSLDLVRDEQFF; CDR3nt: TGCGCCAGCAGCTTGGATCTAGTTAGGGATGAGCAGTTCTTC